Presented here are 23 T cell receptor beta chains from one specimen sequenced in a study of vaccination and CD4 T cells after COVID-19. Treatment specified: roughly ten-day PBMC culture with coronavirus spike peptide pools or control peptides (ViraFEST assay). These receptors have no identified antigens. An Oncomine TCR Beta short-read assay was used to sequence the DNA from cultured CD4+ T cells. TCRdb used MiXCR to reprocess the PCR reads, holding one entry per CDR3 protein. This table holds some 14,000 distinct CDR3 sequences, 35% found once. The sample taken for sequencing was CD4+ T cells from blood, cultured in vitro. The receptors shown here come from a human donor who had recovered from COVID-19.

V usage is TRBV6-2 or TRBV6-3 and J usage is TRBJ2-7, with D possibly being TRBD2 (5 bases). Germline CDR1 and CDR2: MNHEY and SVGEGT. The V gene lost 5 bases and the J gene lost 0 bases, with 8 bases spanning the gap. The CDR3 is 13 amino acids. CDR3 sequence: CASSRGSSYEQYF. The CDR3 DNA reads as TGTGCCAGCAGTCGGGGTTCCTCCTACGAGCAGTACTTC.

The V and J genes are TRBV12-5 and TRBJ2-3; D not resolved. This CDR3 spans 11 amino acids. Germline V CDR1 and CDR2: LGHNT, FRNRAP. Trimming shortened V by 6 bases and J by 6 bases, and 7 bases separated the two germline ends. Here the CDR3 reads CASGIWDTQYF. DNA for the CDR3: TGTGCTAGTGGGATTTGGGATACGCAGTATTTT.

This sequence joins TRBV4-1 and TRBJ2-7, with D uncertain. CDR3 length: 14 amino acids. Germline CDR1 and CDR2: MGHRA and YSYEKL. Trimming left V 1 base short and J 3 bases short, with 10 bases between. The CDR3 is CASSQGEEDYEQYF. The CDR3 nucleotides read TGCGCCAGCAGCCAAGGGGAAGAAGACTACGAGCAGTACTTC.

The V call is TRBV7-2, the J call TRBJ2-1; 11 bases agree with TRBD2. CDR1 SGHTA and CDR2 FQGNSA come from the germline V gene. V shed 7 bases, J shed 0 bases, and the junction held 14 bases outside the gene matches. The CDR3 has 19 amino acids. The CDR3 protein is CASIPKGSGRGSSYNEQFF. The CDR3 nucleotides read TGTGCCAGCATCCCGAAGGGTAGCGGGAGGGGAAGCTCCTACAATGAGCAGTTCTTC. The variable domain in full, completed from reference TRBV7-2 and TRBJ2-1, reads GAGVSQSPSNKVTEKGKDVELRCDPISGHTALYWYRQSLGQGLEFLIYFQGNSAPDKSGLPSDRFSAERTGGSVSTLTIQRTQQEDSAVYLCASIPKGSGRGSSYNEQFFGPGTRLTVL.

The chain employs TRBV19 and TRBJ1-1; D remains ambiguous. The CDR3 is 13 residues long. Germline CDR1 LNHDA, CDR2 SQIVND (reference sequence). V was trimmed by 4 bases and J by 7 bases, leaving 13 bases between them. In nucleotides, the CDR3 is TGTGCCAGTAGTAACGGACCGAGCGTTGAAGCTTTCTTT. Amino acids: CASSNGPSVEAFF. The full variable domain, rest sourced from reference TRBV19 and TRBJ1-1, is DGGITQSPKYLFRKEGQNVTLSCEQNLNHDAMYWYRQDPGQGLRLIYYSQIVNDFQKGDIAEGYSVSREKKESFPLTVTSAQKNPTAFYLCASSNGPSVEAFFGQGTRLTVV.

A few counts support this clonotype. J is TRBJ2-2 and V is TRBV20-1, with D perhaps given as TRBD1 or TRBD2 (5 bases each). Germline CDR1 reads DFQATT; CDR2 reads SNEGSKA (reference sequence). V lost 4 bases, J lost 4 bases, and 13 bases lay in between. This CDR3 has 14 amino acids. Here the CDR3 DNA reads TGCAGTGCTAACCGGGACGGGTTCACCGGGGAGCTGTTTTTT. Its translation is CSANRDGFTGELFF.

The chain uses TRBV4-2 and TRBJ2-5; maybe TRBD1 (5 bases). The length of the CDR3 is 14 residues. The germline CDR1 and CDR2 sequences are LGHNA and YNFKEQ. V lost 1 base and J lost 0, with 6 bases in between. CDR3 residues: CASSQVGDQETQYF. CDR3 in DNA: TGTGCCAGCAGCCAAGTAGGGGACCAAGAGACCCAGTACTTC.

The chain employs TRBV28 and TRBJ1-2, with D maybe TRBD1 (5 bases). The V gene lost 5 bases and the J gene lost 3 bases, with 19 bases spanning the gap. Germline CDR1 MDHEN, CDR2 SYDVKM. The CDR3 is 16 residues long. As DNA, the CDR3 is TGTGCCAGCAGTCGGGGGGATCACGGCGGCTACTATGGCTACACCTTC. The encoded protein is CASSRGDHGGYYGYTF.

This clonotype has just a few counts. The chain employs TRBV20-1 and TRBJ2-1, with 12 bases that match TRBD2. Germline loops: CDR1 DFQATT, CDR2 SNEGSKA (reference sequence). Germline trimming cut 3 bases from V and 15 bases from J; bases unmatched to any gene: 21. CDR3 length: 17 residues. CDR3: CSARTSGRASDEMRAFF. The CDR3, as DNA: TGCAGTGCTAGGACTAGCGGGAGAGCCTCCGACGAAATGAGAGCGTTCTTC.

The CDR3 loop is CASRASGRQETQYF. DNA of the CDR3: TGTGCCAGCAGAGCTAGCGGGAGGCAAGAGACCCAGTACTTC. V is TRBV6-2 or TRBV6-3 and J is TRBJ2-5, with 11 bases that match TRBD2. Trimming took 6 bases from V and 2 from J; bases not matched to a gene: 2. Germline V gives CDR1 MNHEY, CDR2 SVGEGT. The CDR3 runs to 14 residues.

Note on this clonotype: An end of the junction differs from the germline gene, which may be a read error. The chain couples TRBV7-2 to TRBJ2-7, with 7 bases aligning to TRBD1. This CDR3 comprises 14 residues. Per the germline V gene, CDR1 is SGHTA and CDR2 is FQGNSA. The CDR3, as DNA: TGTGCCAGCCTCCGGGACAGCAACTCCTACGAGCTGTACTTC. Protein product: CASLRDSNSYELYF. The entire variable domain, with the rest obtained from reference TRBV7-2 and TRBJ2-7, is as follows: GAGVSQSPSNKVTEKGKDVELRCDPISGHTALYWYRQSLGQGLEFLIYFQGNSAPDKSGLPSDRFSAERTGGSVSTLTIQRTQQEDSAVYLCASLRDSNSYELYFGPGTRLTVT.

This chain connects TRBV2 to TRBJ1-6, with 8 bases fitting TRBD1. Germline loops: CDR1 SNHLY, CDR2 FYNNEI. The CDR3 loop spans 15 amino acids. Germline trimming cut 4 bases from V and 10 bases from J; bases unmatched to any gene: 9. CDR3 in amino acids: CASSARQGQESPLHF. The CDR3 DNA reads TGTGCCAGCAGTGCAAGACAGGGGCAGGAGTCACCCCTCCACTTT.

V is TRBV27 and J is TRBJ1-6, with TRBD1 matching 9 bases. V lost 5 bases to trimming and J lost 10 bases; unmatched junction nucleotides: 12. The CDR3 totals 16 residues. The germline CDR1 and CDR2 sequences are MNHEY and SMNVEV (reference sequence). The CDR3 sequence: CASSPQGGTGLSPLHF. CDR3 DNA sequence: TGTGCCAGCAGTCCCCAGGGCGGGACAGGGTTATCACCCCTCCACTTT.

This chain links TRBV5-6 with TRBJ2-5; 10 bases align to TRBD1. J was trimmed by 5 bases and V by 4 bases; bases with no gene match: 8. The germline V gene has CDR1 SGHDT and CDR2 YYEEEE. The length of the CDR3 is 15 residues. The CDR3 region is CASSPGTGDGETQYF. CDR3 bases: TGTGCCAGCAGCCCAGGGACAGGGGATGGGGAGACCCAGTACTTC.

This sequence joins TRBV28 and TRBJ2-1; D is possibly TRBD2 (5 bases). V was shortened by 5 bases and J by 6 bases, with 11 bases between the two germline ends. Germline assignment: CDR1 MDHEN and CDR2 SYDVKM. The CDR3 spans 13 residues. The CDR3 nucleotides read TGTGCCAGCAGTCCCGGACTTTTCAATGAGCAGTTCTTC. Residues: CASSPGLFNEQFF.

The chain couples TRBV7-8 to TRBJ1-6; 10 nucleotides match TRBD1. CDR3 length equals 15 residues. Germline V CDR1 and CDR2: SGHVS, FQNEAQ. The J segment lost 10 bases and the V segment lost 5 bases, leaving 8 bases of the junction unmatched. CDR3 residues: CASSNDRGLGSPLHF. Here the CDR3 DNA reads TGTGCCAGCAGCAATGACAGGGGGCTTGGATCACCCCTCCACTTT. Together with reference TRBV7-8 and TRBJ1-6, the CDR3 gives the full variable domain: GAGVSQSPRYKVAKRGQDVALRCDPISGHVSLFWYQQALGQGPEFLTYFQNEAQLDKSGLPSDRFFAERPEGSVSTLKIQRTQQEDSAVYLCASSNDRGLGSPLHFGNGTRLTVT.

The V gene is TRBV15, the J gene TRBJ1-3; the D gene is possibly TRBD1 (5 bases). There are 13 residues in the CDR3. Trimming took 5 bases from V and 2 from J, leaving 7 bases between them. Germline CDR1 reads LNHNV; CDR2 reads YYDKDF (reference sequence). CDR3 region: CATSEGPGNTIYF. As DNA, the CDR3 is TGTGCCACCAGCGAGGGGCCTGGAAACACCATATATTTT.

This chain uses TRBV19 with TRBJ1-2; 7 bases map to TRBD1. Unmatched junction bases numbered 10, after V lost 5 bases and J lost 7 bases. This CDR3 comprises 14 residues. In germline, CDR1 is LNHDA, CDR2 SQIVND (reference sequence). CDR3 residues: CASSVTTGTVGYTF. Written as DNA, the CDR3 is TGTGCCAGTAGTGTAACGACCGGGACAGTTGGCTACACCTTC.

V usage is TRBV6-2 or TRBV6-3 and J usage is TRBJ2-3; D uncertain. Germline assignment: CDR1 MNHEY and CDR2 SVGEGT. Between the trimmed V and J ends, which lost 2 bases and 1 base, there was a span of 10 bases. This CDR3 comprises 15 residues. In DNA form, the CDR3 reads TGTGCCAGCAGTTACAGTTTTGTGCGCACAGATACGCAGTATTTT. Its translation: CASSYSFVRTDTQYF.

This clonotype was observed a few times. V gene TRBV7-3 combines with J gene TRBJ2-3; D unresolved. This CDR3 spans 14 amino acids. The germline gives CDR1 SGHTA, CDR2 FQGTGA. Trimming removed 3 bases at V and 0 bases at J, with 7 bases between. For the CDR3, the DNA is TGTGCCAGCAGCTTCGACCGGAGCACAGATACGCAGTATTTT. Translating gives CASSFDRSTDTQYF.

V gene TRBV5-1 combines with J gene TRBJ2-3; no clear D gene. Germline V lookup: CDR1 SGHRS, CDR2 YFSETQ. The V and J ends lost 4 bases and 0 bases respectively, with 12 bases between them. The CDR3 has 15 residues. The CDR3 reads CASSPARQSTDTQYF. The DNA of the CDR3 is TGCGCCAGCAGCCCTGCCCGGCAGAGCACAGATACGCAGTATTTT.

The CDR3 loop is CASSLQILNEQFF. For the CDR3, the DNA is TGTGCCAGCTCACTCCAGATCCTCAATGAGCAGTTCTTC. V gene TRBV18 combines with J gene TRBJ2-1; unclear D gene. V dropped 4 bases and J dropped 6 bases, with 10 bases sitting between them. Germline CDR1 and CDR2: KGHSH and LQKENI. The CDR3 has 13 amino acids. The complete variable domain, with remaining parts taken from reference TRBV18 and TRBJ2-1, reads NAGVMQNPRHLVRRRGQEARLRCSPMKGHSHVYWYRQLPEEGLKFMVYLQKENIIDESGMPKERFSAEFPKEGPSILRIQQVVRGDSAAYFCASSLQILNEQFFGPGTRLTVL.

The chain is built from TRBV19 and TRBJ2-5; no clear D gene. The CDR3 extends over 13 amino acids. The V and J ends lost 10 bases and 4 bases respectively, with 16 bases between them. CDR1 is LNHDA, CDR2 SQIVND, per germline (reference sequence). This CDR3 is CATADRFRETQYF. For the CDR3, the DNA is TGTGCCACCGCGGACCGGTTCAGAGAGACCCAGTACTTC.